These T cell receptor beta chains were read from a single sample in a study of T cell repertoires in cytomegalovirus infection. MiXCR, applied by TCRdb to the reads, yields one record per CDR3 protein. The sample shows about 460,000 distinct CDR3 sequences, about 10% of them seen only once. Input material: PBMCs. The receptors shown here come from a human donor in good health (CMV status not recorded). Some clones in this sample may be carry-over from other donors' samples. CDR3s include the opening cysteine and the closing phenylalanine or tryptophan. The D gene is left open where the match is weak. Rows give clone size only sometimes, using once, few, many, or a class for an expanded clone.

.	TRBV2	TRBJ1-3	.	TGTGCCAGCAGTGCCACTCGGGACCTGGGGAACACCATATATTTT	CASSATRDLGNTIYF
TRBD1	TRBV7-3	TRBJ2-5	few	TGTGCCAGCAGCTCCCGACAGGGGGAGACCCAGTACTTC	CASSSRQGETQYF
.	TRBV29-1	TRBJ2-7	.	TGCAGCGTTGTGGGGAGGCAGTCCTCCTACGAGCAGTACTTC	CSVVGRQSSYEQYF
TRBD2	TRBV28	TRBJ2-5	many	TGTGCCAGCAGGCACGACGGGGGGGCAGAGACCCAGTACTTC	CASRHDGGAETQYF
.	TRBV6-6	TRBJ1-5	many	TGTGCCAGCATAAAGGCGGGCGTTAGCAATCAGCCCCAGCATTTT	CASIKAGVSNQPQHF
.	TRBV28	TRBJ2-3	many	TGTGCCAGCAGTCCCTTGCGGCGGAGTCCAGATACGCAGTATTTT	CASSPLRRSPDTQYF
TRBD1	TRBV20-1	TRBJ1-5	.	TGCAGTGCCCCGCGGGACAGGGGTGGGCCCCAGCATTTT	CSAPRDRGGPQHF
.	TRBV19	TRBJ1-1	many	TGTGCCAGTAGTATAGGATCATTGGTTGAAGCTTTCTTT	CASSIGSLVEAFF
.	TRBV5-6	TRBJ1-2	.	TGTGCCAGCAGCCCGGGGACTGCCCCTAACTATGGCTACACCTTC	CASSPGTAPNYGYTF
.	TRBV6-5	TRBJ1-2	few	TGTGCCAGCAGTTACTCGAGAGGGCTTGGCTACACCTTC	CASSYSRGLGYTF
.	TRBV27	TRBJ1-6	.	TGTGCCAGCAGTCCACGCGGTTCAGGGGTTTATAATTCACCCCTCCACTTT	CASSPRGSGVYNSPLHF
TRBD2	TRBV20-1	TRBJ2-7	many	TGCAGTGCTAGTGGAAGCGGGGGGATTAGCTACGAGCAGTACTTC	CSASGSGGISYEQYF
.	TRBV12-3/TRBV12-4	TRBJ1-5	many	TGTGCCAGCAGTTTACATGGTTCCGGGGGCGGACAGCCCCAGCATTTT	CASSLHGSGGGQPQHF
TRBD2	TRBV7-2	TRBJ2-5	many	TGTGCCAGCAGGGCTAGCGGGAGTGGGGAGACCCAGTACTTC	CASRASGSGETQYF
TRBD1	TRBV12-3/TRBV12-4	TRBJ1-4	many	TGTGCCAGCAGTTTGGACAGGGGGAGTGCAACTAATGAAAAACTGTTTTTT	CASSLDRGSATNEKLFF
.	TRBV28	TRBJ1-1	many	TGTGCCAGCAGTTTGGAGGTTCGAAACACTGAAGCTTTCTTT	CASSLEVRNTEAFF
TRBD1	TRBV7-8	TRBJ1-6	many	TGTGCCAGCAGCCCGAGACAGGGTTCCTATAATTCACCCCTCCACTTT	CASSPRQGSYNSPLHF
.	TRBV7-3	TRBJ2-1	many	TGTGCCAGCAGCTTAGGGACACCAGCGGATGAGCAGTTCTTC	CASSLGTPADEQFF
.	TRBV27	TRBJ1-4	few	TGTGCCAGCAGTTTGAGGGGGGGCGGTGAAAAACTGTTTTTT	CASSLRGGGEKLFF
.	TRBV7-2	TRBJ1-5	many	TGTGCCAGCAGTCCCGGGACAATAGGGCAGCCCCAGCATTTT	CASSPGTIGQPQHF
.	TRBV7-9	TRBJ1-5	many	TGTGCCAGCAGCTTAAGCACAGGAGATCAGCCCCAGCATTTT	CASSLSTGDQPQHF
.	TRBV7-6	TRBJ2-1	many	TGTGCCAGCAGCTCTCTCGGGGTCGGGTTATACAATGAGCAGTTCTTC	CASSSLGVGLYNEQFF
.	TRBV4-1	TRBJ1-5	.	TGCGCCAGCAGCGAGGGGGTCAATCAGCCCCAGCATTTT	CASSEGVNQPQHF
.	TRBV11-2	TRBJ2-2	many	TGTGCCAGCAGCTTAGACAGGGGAGGTTACACCGGGGAGCTGTTTTTT	CASSLDRGGYTGELFF
.	TRBV6-6	TRBJ1-2	many	TGTGCCAGCAGTGGCACCCCCGCGGGCTACACCTTC	CASSGTPAGYTF
.	TRBV19	TRBJ1-2	many	TGTGCCAGTAGTATACTGGGGCACTATGGCTACACCTTC	CASSILGHYGYTF
.	TRBV12-3/TRBV12-4	TRBJ2-5	.	TGTGCCAGCAGTTTAAGGCAAGGGCCTCAAGAGACCCAGTACTTC	CASSLRQGPQETQYF
TRBD1	TRBV20-1	TRBJ2-3	.	TGCAGTGCTCTTGACAGGGTAGGGGCCCGCACAGATACGCAGTATTTT	CSALDRVGARTDTQYF
TRBD1	TRBV12-5	TRBJ2-7	many	TGTGCTAGTGGTTCCCTTTTTACAGGGGGCTCCTACGAGCAGTACTTC	CASGSLFTGGSYEQYF
TRBD2	TRBV20-1	TRBJ2-1	.	TGCAGTGGTGCTTGGGGCGGGAGTTCCTACAATGAGCAGTTCTTC	CSGAWGGSSYNEQFF
.	TRBV20-1	TRBJ1-5	many	TGCAGTGCTATTAGGGGGAATAGCAATCAGCCCCAGCATTTT	CSAIRGNSNQPQHF
.	TRBV7-9	TRBJ1-6	many	TGTGCCACCAGCTCGGAAGGGACTTCACCCCTCCACTTT	CATSSEGTSPLHF
TRBD1	TRBV3-1	TRBJ2-2	few	TGTGCCAGCAGCCAAGATCCGGACAGGGGTCTAACCGGGGAGCTGTTTTTT	CASSQDPDRGLTGELFF
.	TRBV7-8	TRBJ1-5	many	TGTGCCAGCAGCTCGAACATGGGTAGCAATCAGCCCCAGCATTTT	CASSSNMGSNQPQHF
TRBD1	TRBV6-5	TRBJ2-3	few	TGTGCCAGCAGTGCCGGGACAGGCACAGATACGCAGTATTTT	CASSAGTGTDTQYF
.	TRBV11-2	TRBJ2-7	many	TGTGCCAGCAGCTTAGGGGGGGGGGCAGGTACGAGGCAGTACTTC	CASSLGGGAGTRQYF
.	TRBV20-1	TRBJ1-5	.	TGCAGTGCTAGAGGGGGGCCTACCCTGAATCAGCCCCAGCATTTT	CSARGGPTLNQPQHF
TRBD2	TRBV28	TRBJ2-3	many	TGTGCCAGCAGCTCTACCGGGACTAGCGGGTCCCTCACCCCGTTCACAGATACGCAGTATTTT	CASSSTGTSGSLTPFTDTQYF
TRBD2	TRBV2	TRBJ2-3	few	TGTGCCAGCAGTGCCGGACTAGCGGGGGGATCAGATACGCAGTATTTT	CASSAGLAGGSDTQYF
.	TRBV29-1	TRBJ1-2	few	TGCAGCGTTGCGTCAGGTCCGGGCTACACCTTC	CSVASGPGYTF
.	TRBV12-3/TRBV12-4	TRBJ1-2	.	TGTGCCAGCAGTCGGAGGTTGGGGCAAGCTAACTATGGCTACACCTTC	CASSRRLGQANYGYTF
TRBD1	TRBV11-3	TRBJ2-2	many	TGTGCCAGCAGCCCGCCGGGACAGGGTTCTGGGGAGCTGTTTTTT	CASSPPGQGSGELFF
.	TRBV6-1	TRBJ1-5	many	TGTGCCAGCACGGATCTGGGGCATTATAGCAATCAGCCCCAGCATTTT	CASTDLGHYSNQPQHF
TRBD1	TRBV15	TRBJ2-4	many	TGTGCCACCAGCAGAGGGGACAGGGGGCTAATAGCCAAAAACATTCAGTACTTC	CATSRGDRGLIAKNIQYF
TRBD1	TRBV29-1	TRBJ1-4	.	TGCAGCGTTGAAGGACAGGGGGACGAAAAACTGTTTTTT	CSVEGQGDEKLFF
.	TRBV5-1	TRBJ2-5	many	TGCGCCAGCAGCTTGGAAGGGGAGATTCAAGAGACCCAGTACTTC	CASSLEGEIQETQYF